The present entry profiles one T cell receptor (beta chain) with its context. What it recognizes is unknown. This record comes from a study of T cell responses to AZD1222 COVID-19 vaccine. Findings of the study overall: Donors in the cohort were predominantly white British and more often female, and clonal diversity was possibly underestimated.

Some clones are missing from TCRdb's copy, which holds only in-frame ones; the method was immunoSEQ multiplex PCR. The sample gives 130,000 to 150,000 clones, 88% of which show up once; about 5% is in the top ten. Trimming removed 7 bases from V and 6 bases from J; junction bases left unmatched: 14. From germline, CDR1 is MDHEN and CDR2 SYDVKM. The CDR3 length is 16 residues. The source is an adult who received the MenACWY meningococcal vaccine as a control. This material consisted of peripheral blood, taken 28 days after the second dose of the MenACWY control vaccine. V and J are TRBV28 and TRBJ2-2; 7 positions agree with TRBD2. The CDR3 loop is CASIQTAGELAGELFF. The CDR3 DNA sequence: TGTGCCAGCATTCAGACGGCGGGAGAACTCGCCGGGGAGCTGTTTTTT.